This T cell receptor (beta chain) was recovered during a study of OX40 agonist ivuxolimab in advanced cancers. Findings and limits, study-wide: The study found that CD8+ T cells averaged more expanded clones than CD4+.

In regard to this clone: No antigen is known for it.

V was cut by 2 bases and J by 3 bases, with 7 bases left in between. This CDR3 contains 14 residues. The germline V gene has CDR1 LNHNV and CDR2 YYDKDF (reference sequence). The protocol was immunoSEQ multiplex PCR, while the TCRdb copy is restricted to in-frame clones and leaves out a portion. The sample records about 79,000 clones, approximately 85% being singletons. The receptor was isolated from an adult with an advanced solid tumor such as melanoma, head and neck, liver or kidney cancer. Sequencing used CD4+ or CD8+ T cells sorted from blood, obtained in a trial of the OX40 agonist ivuxolimab. The chain recombines TRBV15 with TRBJ1-4; possibly TRBD1 for D (6 bases). The CDR3 DNA reads as TGTGCCACCAGCAGACAGGGGCCTAATGAAAAACTGTTTTTT. Translating it yields CATSRQGPNEKLFF.